This T cell receptor (beta chain) was identified in a study of blood T cell repertoires in COVID-19. Across the whole study: T cells, B-cell-depleted T cells, or PBMCs provided the cDNA or gDNA that served as material.

Germline V CDR1 and CDR2: LNHDA, SQIVND (reference sequence). Trimming took off 4 bases at V and 7 bases at J, with 13 bases between the two ends. The CDR3 runs 13 residues. Original processing notes: For nucleated cells, counts were estimated from reference gene primer amplification. Some clones are missing from TCRdb's copy, which holds only in-frame ones; the method was immunoSEQ multiplex PCR. V and J calls and clone size are as listed in that table; D and trimming were resolved from the DNA. The table includes approximately 440,000 clones, around 88% detected once. Sequencing was performed on peripheral blood. The rearrangement links TRBV19 to TRBJ1-1, with a tentative D call TRBD1 (5 bases). This receptor was obtained from a woman aged 45-65 years with COVID-19, enrolled during active disease. The chain's CDR3 is CASSKGWGDEAFF. The CDR3 DNA reads TGTGCCAGTAGTAAAGGATGGGGGGATGAAGCTTTCTTT.